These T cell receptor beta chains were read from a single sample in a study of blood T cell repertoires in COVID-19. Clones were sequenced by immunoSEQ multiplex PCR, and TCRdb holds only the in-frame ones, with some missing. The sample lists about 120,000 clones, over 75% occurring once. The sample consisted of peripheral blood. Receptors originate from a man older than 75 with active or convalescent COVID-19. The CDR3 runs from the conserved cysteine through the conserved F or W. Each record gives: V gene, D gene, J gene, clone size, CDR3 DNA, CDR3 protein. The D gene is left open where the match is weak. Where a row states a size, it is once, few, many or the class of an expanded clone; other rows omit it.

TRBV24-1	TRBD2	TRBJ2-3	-	TGTGCCACCAGTGAAGCACTAGCGGGGGGGCTCGCAGATACGCAGTATTTT	CATSEALAGGLADTQYF
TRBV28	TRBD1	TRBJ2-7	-	TGTGCCAGCAGCTCCGGGACAGGGGGGCCGCGGGTGTTATTC	CASSSGTGGPRVLF
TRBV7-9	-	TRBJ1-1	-	TGTGCCAGCAGCTTAGCGTCAGGCATGAACACTGAAGCTTTCTTT	CASSLASGMNTEAFF
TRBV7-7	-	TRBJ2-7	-	TGTGCCAGCAGCCCGGGACAATTTTTCGAGCAGTACTTC	CASSPGQFFEQYF
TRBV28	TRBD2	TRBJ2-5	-	TGTGCCAGCAGTTTATTGTCTAGCGGACAAGAGACCCAGTACTTC	CASSLLSSGQETQYF
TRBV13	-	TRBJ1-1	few	TGTGCCAGCAGCTCGGGACACCCGAGTGAGAACACTGAAGCTTTCTTT	CASSSGHPSENTEAFF
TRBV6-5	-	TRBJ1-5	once	TGTGCCAGCACTCGGTTTCCAGGCCCAAATCAGCCCCAGCATTTT	CASTRFPGPNQPQHF
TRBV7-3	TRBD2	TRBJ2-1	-	TGTGCCAGCAGCCTGACTAGCGGGGGGGCGGGTGAGCAGTTCTTC	CASSLTSGGAGEQFF
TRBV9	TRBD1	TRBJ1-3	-	TGTGCCAGCAGCCGGGACAGGGGGTCTGGAAACACCATATATTTT	CASSRDRGSGNTIYF
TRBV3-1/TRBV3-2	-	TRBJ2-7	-	TGTGCCAGCAGCCTTCAGGGGGGATTGTACGAGCAGTACTTC	CASSLQGGLYEQYF
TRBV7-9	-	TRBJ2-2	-	TGTGCCAGCAGCTTTCACACTAGAACCGGGGAGCTGTTTTTT	CASSFHTRTGELFF
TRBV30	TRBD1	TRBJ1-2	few	TGTGCCTGCCTAACCCCGGGACAGAGACATAACTATGGCTACACCTTC	CACLTPGQRHNYGYTF
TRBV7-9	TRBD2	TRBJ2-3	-	TGTGCCAGCCAAGGACTAGCGGGGGGTAGTATCAACACAGATACGCAGTATTTT	CASQGLAGGSINTDTQYF
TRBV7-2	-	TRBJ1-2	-	TGTGCCAGCAGCTTAGGGGCCACAGAGAACTATGGCTACACCTTC	CASSLGATENYGYTF
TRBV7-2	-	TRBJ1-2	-	TGTGCCAGCAGCTTAGCAGCAGCTGGCAGGGACTATGGCTACACCTTC	CASSLAAAGRDYGYTF
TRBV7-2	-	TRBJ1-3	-	TGTGCCAGCAGCCTGACAGGCTCTGGAAACACCATATATTTT	CASSLTGSGNTIYF
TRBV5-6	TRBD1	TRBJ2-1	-	TGTGCCAGCAGCCGCCGACAGGGGTTCGTGAATGAGCAGTTCTTC	CASSRRQGFVNEQFF
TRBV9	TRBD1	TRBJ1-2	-	TGTGCCAGCACCCGAGCTGCAGGGGGCGCTTCTGGCTACACCTTC	CASTRAAGGASGYTF
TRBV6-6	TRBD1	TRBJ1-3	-	TGTGCCAGCAGTTACGGACAGGGGGGGAACACCATATATTTT	CASSYGQGGNTIYF
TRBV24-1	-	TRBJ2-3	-	TGTGCCATCGGGACGAGCGGGAGCACAGATACGCAGTATTTT	CAIGTSGSTDTQYF
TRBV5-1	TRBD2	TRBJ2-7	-	TGCGCCAGCAGCTTGGTAGCGGGATCCGAGCAGTACTTC	CASSLVAGSEQYF
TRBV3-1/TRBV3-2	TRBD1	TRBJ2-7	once	TGTGCCAGCAGCCAAGGGAGGACAGGGTTCCACGAGCAGTACTTC	CASSQGRTGFHEQYF
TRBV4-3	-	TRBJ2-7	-	TGCGCCAGCAGCCAAGTTCTCGAGGCTAGCGCATACTCCTACGAGCAGTACTTC	CASSQVLEASAYSYEQYF
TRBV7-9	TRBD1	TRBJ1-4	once	TGTGCCAGCAGCCCGACAGGGAATGAAAAACTGTTTTTT	CASSPTGNEKLFF
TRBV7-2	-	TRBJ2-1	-	TGTGCCAGCAGCTTAGCTCGGCTAGCAGCCTCCTACAATGAGCAGTTCTTC	CASSLARLAASYNEQFF